Listed below are T cell receptor beta chains from one sample, sequenced in a study of OX40 agonist ivuxolimab in advanced cancers. Some clones are missing from TCRdb's copy, which holds only in-frame ones; the method was immunoSEQ multiplex PCR. The table shows around 69,000 clones, with 80% to 90% occurring only once. The source material was CD4+ or CD8+ T cells sorted from blood, sampled in a trial of the OX40 agonist ivuxolimab. Receptor source: an adult with an advanced solid tumor such as melanoma, head and neck, liver or kidney cancer. Both conserved end residues are part of each CDR3.

V gene	J gene	CDR3 protein
TRBV19	TRBJ1-2	CASAPDRLSPNYGYTF
TRBV28	TRBJ2-7	CASSFYRGITYEQYF
TRBV6-5	TRBJ2-7	CASSYQPRTYEQYF
TRBV29-1	TRBJ2-1	CSVPQGGSYNEQFF
TRBV7-9	TRBJ2-1	CASSLAGRARNEQFF
TRBV5-4	TRBJ1-2	CASSLSTAPSYTF
TRBV6-5	TRBJ2-7	CASTGTGLTYEQYF
TRBV10-1	TRBJ2-5	CASSESTSGIETQYF
TRBV19	TRBJ1-1	CASSSRETLNTEAFF
TRBV7-9	TRBJ1-1	CASSLDEGTEAFF
TRBV5-4	TRBJ1-5	CASSLGRDQPQHF
TRBV5-6	TRBJ1-5	CASSQADRNQPQHF
TRBV5-1	TRBJ1-6	CASSLDGVWPLHF
TRBV5-4	TRBJ2-6	CASSSTGAGANVLTF
TRBV6-5	TRBJ2-7	CASSSTEAEQYF
TRBV30	TRBJ1-3	CAWSFRDRPKTAGNTIYF
TRBV5-5	TRBJ2-5	CASSLGLARETQYF
TRBV6-6	TRBJ2-1	CASSYPSGSYNEQFF
TRBV6-6	TRBJ2-3	CASSIPGLAGDTQYF
TRBV11-3	TRBJ1-2	CASSKTTGTQRGYGYTF
TRBV9	TRBJ2-5	CASSEAASGSPQYQETQYF
TRBV10-3	TRBJ1-5	CAIRGQGNQPQHF
TRBV5-4	TRBJ2-7	CASSRDSYEQYF
TRBV20-1	TRBJ2-7	CSATGYEQYF
TRBV5-1	TRBJ1-2	CASSLAQGGNYGYTF
TRBV28	TRBJ1-4	CASSEATTNEKLFF
TRBV19	TRBJ2-2	CASSTWDRGTGELFF
TRBV18	TRBJ2-7	CASSPPAGAAYEQYF
TRBV7-3	TRBJ2-1	CASSLTREPGNEQFF
TRBV5-4	TRBJ2-1	CASSSGPSDPDNEQFF
TRBV11-3	TRBJ2-5	CASSSADRDQETQYF
TRBV6-5	TRBJ1-2	CASGGANYGYTF
TRBV5-1	TRBJ2-3	CASSWVAHSTDTQYF
TRBV28	TRBJ2-5	CASSLGAQETQYF
TRBV12-5	TRBJ2-5	CASGLGTGQPEETQYF
TRBV5-1	TRBJ2-3	CASSLASTGYAEDTQYF
TRBV30	TRBJ2-7	CAWSTGTVEGEQYF